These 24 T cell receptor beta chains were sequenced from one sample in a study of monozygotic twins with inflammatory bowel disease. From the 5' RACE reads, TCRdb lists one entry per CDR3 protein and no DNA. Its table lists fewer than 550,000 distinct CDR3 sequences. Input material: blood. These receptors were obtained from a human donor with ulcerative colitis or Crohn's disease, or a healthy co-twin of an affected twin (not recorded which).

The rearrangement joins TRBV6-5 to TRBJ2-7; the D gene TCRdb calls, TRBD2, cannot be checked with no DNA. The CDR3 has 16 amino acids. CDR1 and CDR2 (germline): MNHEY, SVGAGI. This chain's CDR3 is CASSYSMIAATYEQYF.

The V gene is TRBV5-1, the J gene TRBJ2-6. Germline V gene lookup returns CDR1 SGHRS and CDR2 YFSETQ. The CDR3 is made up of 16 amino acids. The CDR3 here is CASSPLQTSGANVLTF.

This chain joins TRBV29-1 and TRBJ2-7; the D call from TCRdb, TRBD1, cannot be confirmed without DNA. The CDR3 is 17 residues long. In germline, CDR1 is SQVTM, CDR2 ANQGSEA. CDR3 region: CSVRFFTRDRDLYEQYF.

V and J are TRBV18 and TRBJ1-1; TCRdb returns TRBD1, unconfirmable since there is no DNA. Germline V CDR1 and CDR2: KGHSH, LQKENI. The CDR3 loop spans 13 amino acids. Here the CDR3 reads CASSPMGDTEAFF.

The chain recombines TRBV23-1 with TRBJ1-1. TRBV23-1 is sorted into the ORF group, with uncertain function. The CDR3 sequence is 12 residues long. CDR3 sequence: CASSQPLRRAFF.

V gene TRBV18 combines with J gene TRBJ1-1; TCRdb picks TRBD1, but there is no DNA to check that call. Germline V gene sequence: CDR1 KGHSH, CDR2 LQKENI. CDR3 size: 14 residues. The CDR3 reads CASSPRGATTEAFF.

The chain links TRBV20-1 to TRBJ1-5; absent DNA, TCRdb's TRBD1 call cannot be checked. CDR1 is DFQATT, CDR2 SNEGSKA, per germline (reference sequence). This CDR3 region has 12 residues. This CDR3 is CSFGTGNQPQHF.

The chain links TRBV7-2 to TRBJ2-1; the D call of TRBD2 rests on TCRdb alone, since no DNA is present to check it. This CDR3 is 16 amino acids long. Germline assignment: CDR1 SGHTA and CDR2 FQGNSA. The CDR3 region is CASSLWSSGISNEQFF.

The CDR3 loop is CASSQDQGHRYNEQFF. The chain combines TRBV4-1 with TRBJ2-1. The CDR3 totals 16 residues. Germline V lookup: CDR1 MGHRA, CDR2 YSYEKL.

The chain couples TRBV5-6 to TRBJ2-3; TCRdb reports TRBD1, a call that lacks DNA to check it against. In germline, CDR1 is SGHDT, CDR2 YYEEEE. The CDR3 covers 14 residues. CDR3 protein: CASSWGGASDTQYF.

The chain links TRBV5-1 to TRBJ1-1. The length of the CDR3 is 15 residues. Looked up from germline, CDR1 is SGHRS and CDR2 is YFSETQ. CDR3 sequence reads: CASKAGETLNTEAFF.

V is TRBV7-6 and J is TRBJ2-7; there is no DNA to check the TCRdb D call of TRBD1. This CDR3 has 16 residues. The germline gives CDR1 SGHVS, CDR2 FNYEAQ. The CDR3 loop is CASSLEPGTGVYEQYF.

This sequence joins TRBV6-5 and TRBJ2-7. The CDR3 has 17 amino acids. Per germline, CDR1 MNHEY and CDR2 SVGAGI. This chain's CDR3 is CASSYSAITGSPYELYF.

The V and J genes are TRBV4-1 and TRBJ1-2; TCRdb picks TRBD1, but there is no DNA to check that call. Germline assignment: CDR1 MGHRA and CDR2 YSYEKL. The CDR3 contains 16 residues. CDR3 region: CASSQVGAGSDYGYTF.

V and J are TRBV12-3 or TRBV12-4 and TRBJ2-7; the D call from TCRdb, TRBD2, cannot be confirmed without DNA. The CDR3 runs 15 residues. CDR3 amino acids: CASSLDHGALYEQYF.

CDR3 sequence reads: CASSLMPPNTGELFF. The chain joins TRBV12-3 or TRBV12-4 to TRBJ2-2; the D gene TCRdb calls, TRBD1, cannot be checked with no DNA. The CDR3 is 15 residues long.

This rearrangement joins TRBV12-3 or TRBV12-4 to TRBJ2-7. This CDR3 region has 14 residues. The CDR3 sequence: CASSTILSYGEQYF.

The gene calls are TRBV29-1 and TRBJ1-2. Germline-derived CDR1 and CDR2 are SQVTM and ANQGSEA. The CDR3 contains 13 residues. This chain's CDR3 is CSVTPGANYGYTF.

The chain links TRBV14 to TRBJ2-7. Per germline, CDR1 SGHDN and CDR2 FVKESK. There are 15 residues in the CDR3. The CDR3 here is CASSQEAVSSYEQYF.

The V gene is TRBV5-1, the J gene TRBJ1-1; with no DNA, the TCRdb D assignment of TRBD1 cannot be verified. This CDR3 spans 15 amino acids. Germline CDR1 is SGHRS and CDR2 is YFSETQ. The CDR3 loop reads CASSLATGGHTEAFF.

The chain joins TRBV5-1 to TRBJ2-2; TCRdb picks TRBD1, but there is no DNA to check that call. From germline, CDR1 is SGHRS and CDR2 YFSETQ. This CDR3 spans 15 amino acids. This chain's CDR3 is CASSQDRGDTGELFF.

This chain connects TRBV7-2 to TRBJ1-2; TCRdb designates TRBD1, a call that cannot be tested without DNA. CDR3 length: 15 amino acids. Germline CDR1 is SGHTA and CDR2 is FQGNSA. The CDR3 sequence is CASSPRTGNNYGYTF.

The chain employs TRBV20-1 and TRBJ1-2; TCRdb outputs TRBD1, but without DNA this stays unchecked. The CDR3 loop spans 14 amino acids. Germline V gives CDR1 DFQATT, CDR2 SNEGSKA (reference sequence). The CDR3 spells CSASPDRGTSGYTF.

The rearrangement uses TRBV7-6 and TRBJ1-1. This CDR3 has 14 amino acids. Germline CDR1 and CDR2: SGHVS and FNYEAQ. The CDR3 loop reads CASSSGLRNTEAFF.